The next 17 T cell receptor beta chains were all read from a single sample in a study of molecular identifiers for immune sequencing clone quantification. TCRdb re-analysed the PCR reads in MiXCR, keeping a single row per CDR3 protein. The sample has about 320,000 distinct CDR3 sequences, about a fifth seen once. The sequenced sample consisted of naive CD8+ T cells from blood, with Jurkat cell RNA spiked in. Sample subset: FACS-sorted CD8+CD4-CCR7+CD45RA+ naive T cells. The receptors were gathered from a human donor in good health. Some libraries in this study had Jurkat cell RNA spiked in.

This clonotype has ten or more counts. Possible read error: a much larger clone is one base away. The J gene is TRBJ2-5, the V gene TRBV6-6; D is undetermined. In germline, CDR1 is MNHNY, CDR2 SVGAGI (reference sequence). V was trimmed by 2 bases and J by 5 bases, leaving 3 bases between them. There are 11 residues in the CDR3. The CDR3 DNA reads TGTGCCAGCAGTTACGTGGAGACCCAGTACTTC. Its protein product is CASSYVETQYF.

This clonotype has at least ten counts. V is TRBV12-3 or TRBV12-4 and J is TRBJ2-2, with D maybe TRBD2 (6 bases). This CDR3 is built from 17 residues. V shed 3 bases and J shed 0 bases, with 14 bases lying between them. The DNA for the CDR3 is TGTGCCAGCAGTTTGCTTCTGGCGGGAACGAACACCGGGGAGCTGTTTTTT. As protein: CASSLLLAGTNTGELFF.

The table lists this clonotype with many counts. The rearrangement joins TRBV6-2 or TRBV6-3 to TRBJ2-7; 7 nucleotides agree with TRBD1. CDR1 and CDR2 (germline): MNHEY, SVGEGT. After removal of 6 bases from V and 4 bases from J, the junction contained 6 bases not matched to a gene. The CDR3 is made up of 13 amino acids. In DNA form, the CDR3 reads TGTGCCAGCAGCTACGGGACAGATTACGAGCAGTACTTC. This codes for CASSYGTDYEQYF.

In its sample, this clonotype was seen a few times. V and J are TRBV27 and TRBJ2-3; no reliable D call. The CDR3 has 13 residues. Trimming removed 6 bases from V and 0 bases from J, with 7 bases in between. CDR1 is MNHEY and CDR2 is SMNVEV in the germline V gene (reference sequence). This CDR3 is CASRRISTDTQYF. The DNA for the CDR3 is TGTGCCAGCAGGCGGATTAGCACAGATACGCAGTATTTT.

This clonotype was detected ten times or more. The CDR3 is CSASNGLNTEAFF. In nucleotides, the CDR3 is TGCAGTGCTAGTAACGGATTGAACACTGAAGCTTTCTTT. This chain uses TRBV20-1 with TRBJ1-1; no definite D call. Between the trimmed V and J ends, which lost 3 bases and 0 bases, there was a span of 8 bases. The V gene's germline CDR1 is DFQATT and CDR2 SNEGSKA (reference sequence). The CDR3 sequence is 13 residues long.

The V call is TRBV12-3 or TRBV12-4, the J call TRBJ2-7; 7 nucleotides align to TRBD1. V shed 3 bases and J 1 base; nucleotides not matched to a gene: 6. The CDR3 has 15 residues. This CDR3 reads CASSFTGTDSYEQYF. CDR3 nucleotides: TGTGCCAGCAGTTTCACCGGGACAGATTCCTACGAGCAGTACTTC.

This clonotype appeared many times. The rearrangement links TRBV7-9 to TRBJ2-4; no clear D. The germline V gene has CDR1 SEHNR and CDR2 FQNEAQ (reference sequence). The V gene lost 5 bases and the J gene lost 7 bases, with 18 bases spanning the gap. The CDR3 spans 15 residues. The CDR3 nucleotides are TGTGCCAGCAGCCTCCGAGACTCCAAGGGTAACATTCAGTACTTC. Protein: CASSLRDSKGNIQYF.

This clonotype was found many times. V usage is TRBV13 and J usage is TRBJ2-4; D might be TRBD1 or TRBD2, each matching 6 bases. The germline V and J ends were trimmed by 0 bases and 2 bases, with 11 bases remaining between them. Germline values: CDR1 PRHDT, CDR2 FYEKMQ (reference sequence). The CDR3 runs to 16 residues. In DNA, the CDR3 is TGTGCCAGCAGCTTAGGCTTGGGGGGCTCCAAAAACATTCAGTACTTC. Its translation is CASSLGLGGSKNIQYF.

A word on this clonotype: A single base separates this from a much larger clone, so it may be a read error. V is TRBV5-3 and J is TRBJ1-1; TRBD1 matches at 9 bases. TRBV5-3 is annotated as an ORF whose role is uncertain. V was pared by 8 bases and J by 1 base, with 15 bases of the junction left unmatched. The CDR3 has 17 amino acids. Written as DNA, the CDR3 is TGTGCCAGCGGCTTGCACCGGGGACAGGGAAGGAACACTGAAGCTTTCTTT. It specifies CASGLHRGQGRNTEAFF.

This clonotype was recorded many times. Written as DNA, the CDR3 is TGTGCCAGCAGTTACGCGGGGACAGTATCTGAAGCTTTCTTT. Amino acid sequence: CASSYAGTVSEAFF. V is TRBV6-5 and J is TRBJ1-1; TRBD1 matches 7 bases. V was pared by 2 bases and J by 6 bases, with 6 bases of the junction left unmatched. This CDR3 is 14 amino acids long. Germline values: CDR1 MNHEY, CDR2 SVGAGI.

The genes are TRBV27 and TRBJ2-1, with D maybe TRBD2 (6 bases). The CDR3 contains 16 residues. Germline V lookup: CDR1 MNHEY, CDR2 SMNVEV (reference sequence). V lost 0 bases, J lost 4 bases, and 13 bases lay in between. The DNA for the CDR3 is TGTGCCAGCAGTTTATCGTCGGGGGACCTATACAATGAGCAGTTCTTC. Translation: CASSLSSGDLYNEQFF.

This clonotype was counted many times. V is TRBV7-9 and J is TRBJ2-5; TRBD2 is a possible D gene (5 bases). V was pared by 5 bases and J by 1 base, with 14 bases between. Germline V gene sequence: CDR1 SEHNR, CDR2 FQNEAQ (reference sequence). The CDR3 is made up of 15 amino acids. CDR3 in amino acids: CASSPPDEGQETQYF. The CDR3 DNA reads TGTGCCAGCAGCCCCCCGGACGAGGGCCAAGAGACCCAGTACTTC.

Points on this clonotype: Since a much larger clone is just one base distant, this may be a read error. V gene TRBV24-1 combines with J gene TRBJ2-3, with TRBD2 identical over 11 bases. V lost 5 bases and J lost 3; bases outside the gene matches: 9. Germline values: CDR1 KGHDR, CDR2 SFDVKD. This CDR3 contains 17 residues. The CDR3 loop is CATSVSHTSGGTDTQYF. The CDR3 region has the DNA TGTGCCACCAGTGTTTCCCATACTAGCGGGGGAACAGATACGCAGTATTTT.

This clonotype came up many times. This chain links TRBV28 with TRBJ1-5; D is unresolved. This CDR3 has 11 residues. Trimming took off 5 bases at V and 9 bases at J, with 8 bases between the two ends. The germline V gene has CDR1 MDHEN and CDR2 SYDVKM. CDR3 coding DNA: TGTGCCAGCAGTCCCGGGAGGCCCCAGCATTTT. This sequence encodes CASSPGRPQHF.

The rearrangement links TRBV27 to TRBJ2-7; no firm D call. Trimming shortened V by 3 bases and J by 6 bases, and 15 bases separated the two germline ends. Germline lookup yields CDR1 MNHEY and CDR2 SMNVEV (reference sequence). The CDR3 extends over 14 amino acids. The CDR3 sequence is CASSLQLRAGEQYF. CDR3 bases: TGTGCCAGCAGTTTGCAACTCCGGGCCGGCGAGCAGTACTTC.

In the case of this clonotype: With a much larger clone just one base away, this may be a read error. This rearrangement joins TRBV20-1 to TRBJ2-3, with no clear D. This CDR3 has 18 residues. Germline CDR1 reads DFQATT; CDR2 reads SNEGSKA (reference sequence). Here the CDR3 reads CGARALDTKSRGTDTQYF. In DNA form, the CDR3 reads TGCGGTGCTAGAGCCCTAGATACCAAATCAAGGGGCACAGATACGCAGTATTTT.

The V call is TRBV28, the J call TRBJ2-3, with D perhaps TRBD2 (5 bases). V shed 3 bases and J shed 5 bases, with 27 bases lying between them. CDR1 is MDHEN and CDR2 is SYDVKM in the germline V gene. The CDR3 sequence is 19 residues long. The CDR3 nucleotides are TGTGCCAGCAGTTTTAGGCCCTCCCCCACAGCGGATGTTGGAGATACGCAGTATTTT. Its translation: CASSFRPSPTADVGDTQYF. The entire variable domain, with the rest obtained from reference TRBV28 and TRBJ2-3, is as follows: DVKVTQSSRYLVKRTGEKVFLECVQDMDHENMFWYRQDPGLGLRLIYFSYDVKMKEKGDIPEGYSVSREKKERFSLILESASTNQTSMYLCASSFRPSPTADVGDTQYFGPGTRLTVL.